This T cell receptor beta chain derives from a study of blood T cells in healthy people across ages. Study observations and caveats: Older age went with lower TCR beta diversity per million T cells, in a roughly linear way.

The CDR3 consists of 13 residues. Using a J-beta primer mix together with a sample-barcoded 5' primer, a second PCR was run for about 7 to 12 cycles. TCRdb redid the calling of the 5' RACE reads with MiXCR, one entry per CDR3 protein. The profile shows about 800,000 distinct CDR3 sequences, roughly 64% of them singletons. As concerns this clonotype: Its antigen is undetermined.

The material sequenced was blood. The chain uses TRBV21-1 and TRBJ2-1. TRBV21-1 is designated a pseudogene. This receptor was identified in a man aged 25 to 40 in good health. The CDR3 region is CASSKPADNEQFF. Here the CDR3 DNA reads TGTGCCAGCAGCAAACCGGCGGACAATGAGCAGTTCTTC.